The source of this T cell receptor beta chain is a study of T-cell reconstitution after alpha-beta-depleted transplantation in children. This sample's TCRbeta library carried unique molecular identifier barcodes. Using its own MiXCR run on the PCR reads, TCRdb lists one record per CDR3 protein. The table includes about 250,000 distinct CDR3 sequences, under 30% detected once. The CDR3 runs to 15 residues. The V gene lost 4 bases and the J gene lost 4 bases, with 17 bases spanning the gap. Germline CDR1 and CDR2: SGDLS and YYNGEE. The sequencing used PBMCs, mostly from graft donor cells, collected 360 days after TCRalphabeta/CD19-depleted stem cell transplant. This TCR derives from a female patient aged 2 to 10 who had a stem cell transplant for congenital amegakaryocytic thrombocytopenia, so the T cells may come from the graft donor. This chain joins TRBV9 and TRBJ2-5; possibly TRBD2 for D (5 bases). CDR3 bases: TGTGCCAGCAGCACCCGGGCGGGTATTAGAGAGACCCAGTACTTC. Amino acids: CASSTRAGIRETQYF. Combining the CDR3 with reference TRBV9 and TRBJ2-5 gives the whole variable domain DSGVTQTPKHLITATGQRVTLRCSPRSGDLSVYWYQQSLDQGLQFLIQYYNGEERAKGNILERFSAQQFPDLHSELNLSSLELGDSALYFCASSTRAGIRETQYFGPGTRLLVL.